A single sample is the source of the 15 T cell receptor beta chains below, sequenced in a study of blood T cell repertoires in COVID-19. Libraries were prepared by immunoSEQ multiplex PCR; TCRdb keeps only in-frame clonotypes and omits some of them. This sample has roughly 200,000 clones, with about nine tenths found just once. Sequenced input: PBMCs or T cells enriched from blood (not recorded which). The receptors shown here come from a woman between 40 and 55 years old with acute COVID-19.

CDR3 loop: CASSLTRNNEQFF. CDR3 coding DNA: TGTGCCAGCAGCTTAACCAGGAACAATGAGCAGTTCTTC. The V call is TRBV7-3, the J call TRBJ2-1; D gene unclear. The CDR3 spans 13 residues. The V end was cut by 0 bases, the J end by 5 bases, with 5 bases between. CDR1 SGHTA and CDR2 FQGTGA come from the germline V gene.

The chain carries TRBV9 and TRBJ1-1; unclear D gene. CDR1 and CDR2 from the germline V gene are SGDLS and YYNGEE. V lost 0 bases and J 3 bases, leaving 12 bases between the germline ends. The length of the CDR3 is 15 residues. The CDR3 here is CASSVERALDTEAFF. The CDR3 nucleotides are TGTGCCAGCAGCGTAGAGCGGGCCCTGGACACTGAAGCTTTCTTT.

The CDR3 nucleotides are TGTGCCAGTAGAGGGGAGGGGAGTTCACCCCTCCACTTT. This codes for CASRGEGSSPLHF. V usage is TRBV19 and J usage is TRBJ1-6, with D maybe TRBD1 (5 bases). Germline V lookup: CDR1 LNHDA, CDR2 SQIVND (reference sequence). With 6 bases removed from V and 9 bases from J, the gap between germline ends came to 12 bases. The CDR3 runs 13 residues.

The chain combines TRBV19 with TRBJ1-2, with TRBD1 matching over 7 bases. Germline V gene lookup returns CDR1 LNHDA and CDR2 SQIVND (reference sequence). With 7 bases clipped from V and 4 bases from J, the junction kept 9 bases outside the gene matches. The CDR3 runs to 14 residues. Written as DNA, the CDR3 is TGTGCCAGTACTGACAGGGTGGACTTCTATGGCTACACCTTC. Protein sequence: CASTDRVDFYGYTF.

In nucleotides, the CDR3 is TGTGCCAGCAGCCAGACGGGGACACTCTCCTACGAGCAGTACTTC. Protein: CASSQTGTLSYEQYF. The chain couples TRBV6-5 to TRBJ2-7, with a possible D match to TRBD1 (6 bases). Germline lookup yields CDR1 MNHEY and CDR2 SVGAGI. The V end lost 6 bases, the J end lost 0 bases, and 15 bases lay between the germline ends. This CDR3 comprises 15 residues.

This clone was recorded only once. The chain carries TRBV12-3 or TRBV12-4 and TRBJ1-2; unclear D gene. The CDR3 covers 11 residues. Trimming pared 5 bases from V and 2 bases from J, leaving 3 bases between. CDR3 DNA sequence: TGTGCCAGCAGTCTGAACTATGGCTACACCTTC. Its translation: CASSLNYGYTF.

This chain links TRBV10-3 with TRBJ1-1; 8 positions agree with TRBD1. Germline V CDR1 and CDR2: ENHRY, SYGVKD. V trimming: 5 bases; J trimming: 7 bases; junction bases outside the gene matches: 3. The CDR3 length is 12 residues. For the CDR3, the DNA is TGTGCCATCAGTCAGGGGGCCGATGAAGCTTTCTTT. Translated, it gives CAISQGADEAFF.

In DNA form, the CDR3 reads TGCGCCAGCAGCTTGACGACAGGGAATCAGCCCCAGCATTTT. Translating it yields CASSLTTGNQPQHF. V gene TRBV5-1 combines with J gene TRBJ1-5; TRBD1 aligns across 7 bases. CDR3 length: 14 amino acids. Germline V lookup: CDR1 SGHRS, CDR2 YFSETQ. The trim removed 1 base at V and 4 bases at J, leaving 2 bases unmatched.

Here the CDR3 DNA reads TGCGCCAGCAGCCTAGGGGATGGGGTGGGGACTGAAGCTTTCTTT. Residues: CASSLGDGVGTEAFF. This rearrangement joins TRBV5-1 to TRBJ1-1, with a tentative D call TRBD1 (5 bases). V was shortened by 4 bases and J by 5 bases, with 18 bases between the two germline ends. Germline values: CDR1 SGHRS, CDR2 YFSETQ. CDR3 length: 15 residues. Combining the CDR3 with reference TRBV5-1 and TRBJ1-1 gives the whole variable domain KAGVTQTPRYLIKTRGQQVTLSCSPISGHRSVSWYQQTPGQGLQFLFEYFSETQRNKGNFPGRFSGRQFSNSRSEMNVSTLELGDSALYLCASSLGDGVGTEAFFGQGTRLTVV.

This chain joins TRBV4-1 and TRBJ1-3; D is ambiguous. The CDR3 runs to 13 residues. Trimming left V 1 base short and J 3 bases short, with 4 bases between. Germline assignment: CDR1 MGHRA and CDR2 YSYEKL. The CDR3 DNA is TGCGCCAGCAGCCAAGTATATGGAAACACCATATATTTT. Protein sequence: CASSQVYGNTIYF.

The gene calls are TRBV7-8 and TRBJ1-1, with a possible D match to TRBD1 (5 bases). The V gene lost 5 bases and the J gene lost 1 base, with 11 bases spanning the gap. CDR3 size: 14 residues. CDR1 SGHVS and CDR2 FQNEAQ come from the germline V gene. This CDR3 is CASSPGLANTEAFF. In DNA, the CDR3 is TGTGCCAGCAGCCCGGGACTCGCGAACACTGAAGCTTTCTTT.

This clone is termed large. The gene calls are TRBV3-1 (or the pseudogene TRBV3-2) and TRBJ2-7; 9 nucleotides agree with TRBD1. Trimming removed 6 bases from V and 6 bases from J; junction bases left unmatched: 6. CDR1 LGHDT and CDR2 YNNKEL come from the germline V gene (reference sequence). CDR3 length equals 13 residues. The CDR3 DNA follows: TGTGCCAGCAGACCGGGACAGGGTACCGAGCAGTACTTC. Its protein is CASRPGQGTEQYF.

The chain recombines TRBV27 with TRBJ1-5; tentative D call: TRBD1 (6 bases). CDR1 and CDR2 (germline): MNHEY, SMNVEV (reference sequence). The CDR3 has 15 amino acids. V lost 7 bases to trimming and J lost 3 bases, with 16 bases between them. In DNA form, the CDR3 reads TGTGCCAGCAAACCCGGGACAACACACAATCAGCCCCAGCATTTT. Amino acid sequence: CASKPGTTHNQPQHF.

This sequence joins TRBV6-5 and TRBJ1-4, with D possibly matching TRBD1 (5 bases). Per the germline V gene, CDR1 is MNHEY and CDR2 is SVGAGI. Trimming pared 5 bases from V and 12 bases from J, leaving 10 bases between. This CDR3 has 11 amino acids. CDR3 sequence reads: CASSQGRELFF. The CDR3 nucleotides read TGTGCCAGCAGTCAGGGCAGGGAACTGTTTTTT.

In DNA, the CDR3 is TGTGCCAGTAGGTGGGGGCCTATGAACACTGAAGCTTTCTTT. This sequence encodes CASRWGPMNTEAFF. The rearrangement uses TRBV19 and TRBJ1-1; a possible D gene is TRBD1 (6 bases). V gave up 6 bases and J gave up 0 bases, with 11 bases separating them. Germline-derived CDR1 and CDR2 are LNHDA and SQIVND (reference sequence). The CDR3 is made up of 14 amino acids. The complete variable domain, with remaining parts taken from reference TRBV19 and TRBJ1-1, reads DGGITQSPKYLFRKEGQNVTLSCEQNLNHDAMYWYRQDPGQGLRLIYYSQIVNDFQKGDIAEGYSVSREKKESFPLTVTSAQKNPTAFYLCASRWGPMNTEAFFGQGTRLTVV.